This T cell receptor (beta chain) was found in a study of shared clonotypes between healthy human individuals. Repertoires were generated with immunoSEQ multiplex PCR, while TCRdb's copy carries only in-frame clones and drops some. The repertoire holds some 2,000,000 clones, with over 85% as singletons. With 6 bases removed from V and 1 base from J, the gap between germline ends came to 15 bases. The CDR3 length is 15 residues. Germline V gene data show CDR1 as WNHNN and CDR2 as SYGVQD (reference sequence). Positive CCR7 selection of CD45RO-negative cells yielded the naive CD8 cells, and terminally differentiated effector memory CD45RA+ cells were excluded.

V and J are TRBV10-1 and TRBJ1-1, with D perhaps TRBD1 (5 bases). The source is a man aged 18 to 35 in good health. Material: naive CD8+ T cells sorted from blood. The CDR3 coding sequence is TGCGCCAGCAGCCGTTCCGGGGACCGGAACACTGAAGCTTTCTTT. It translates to CASSRSGDRNTEAFF.